This TCR beta chain was observed in a study of identical twins. Study-level results: Beta clonotypes that were abundant in cord blood contained fewer insertions, a pattern absent from memory repertoires.

A word on this clonotype: The antigen remains undetermined.

It was template switching that added a universal primer site, and there were unique molecular identifiers on the cDNA. From the 5' RACE reads, TCRdb called clonotypes with MiXCR, one entry per CDR3 protein. The data show roughly 470,000 distinct CDR3 sequences, with 14% seen just once and 0.98% held by the top ten. V was clipped by 2 bases and J by 0 bases; unmatched bases: 8. The germline CDR1 and CDR2 sequences are SGHAT and FQNNGV. The CDR3 has 18 residues. These data are also associated with another study on yellow fever vaccine responses in identical twins.

The sequence was collected from a woman between 18 and 30 years old in good health. The chain is built from TRBV11-2 and TRBJ2-7; 12 bases align to TRBD2. The specimen was CD4+ T cells sorted from blood. CDR3 sequence reads: CASSLRTSGTHSSYEQYF. The CDR3 nucleotides are TGTGCCAGCAGCTTAAGGACTAGCGGGACCCATAGCTCCTACGAGCAGTACTTC.